This record covers a single T cell receptor beta chain. The record originates from a study of neoadjuvant anti-PD-1 for oral cavity cancer. Specified time point: after neoadjuvant nivolumab, at surgical resection. The ends were cut back, 6 bases at V and 4 bases at J, with 9 bases in the middle. The CDR3 sequence is 12 residues long. The V gene's germline CDR1 is SNHLY and CDR2 FYNNEI. Using immunoSEQ multiplex PCR, the repertoire was profiled, and TCRdb retains in-frame clones only, with some absent. The sample yields 30,000 or so clones, more than 65% seen once. The sample was PBMCs, taken after nivolumab (anti-PD-1) treatment. This receptor was identified in a person between 40 and 85 years old with oral cavity squamous cell carcinoma. V and J are TRBV2 and TRBJ2-5; D possibly matches TRBD1 or TRBD2 (6 bases each). As DNA, the CDR3 is TGTGCCAGCAGGGGGGGCGTAGAGACCCAGTACTTC. It encodes CASRGGVETQYF.